What follows describes a single T cell receptor (beta chain). This CDR3 contains 13 residues. The ends were cut back, 6 bases at V and 0 bases at J, with 5 bases in the middle. The V gene's germline CDR1 is LNHDA and CDR2 SQIVND (reference sequence). The data stem from a study of blood T cell repertoires in COVID-19. The overall study: Specimens from acute and convalescent COVID-19 originated in the United States, Italy and Spain. PBMCs, B-cell-depleted T cells, or T cells provided the cDNA or gDNA that made up the material.

Profiling relied on immunoSEQ multiplex PCR, and the TCRdb table lists in-frame clones only, not all of them. The sample lists some 450,000 clones; around 90% were seen once. The clonotype was recovered from a man younger than 35 with COVID-19, enrolled during active disease. Sequenced input: peripheral blood. The J gene is TRBJ2-2, the V gene TRBV19; D ambiguous. The CDR3 DNA is TGTGCCAGTAGATATTCGAACACCGGGGAGCTGTTTTTT. It codes for CASRYSNTGELFF.